This is a list of T cell receptor beta chains from one sample in a study of siplizumab effects on memory and regulatory T cells. The method was immunoSEQ multiplex PCR; TCRdb's version includes in-frame clones alone and lacks a portion of them. The profile covers 92,000 or so clones, with 85% to 90% appearing a single time and roughly 15% taken by the ten largest. The sequencing sample was made of CD4+ T cells sorted from blood. These receptor sequences come from a human donor in good health. CDR3s include the opening cysteine and the closing phenylalanine or tryptophan. A D gene is named only where the DNA matches it firmly. The size field is filled for only some rows; it gives once, few, many or a size class.

D gene,clone size,J gene,V gene,CDR3 protein,CDR3 DNA
-,-,TRBJ2-3,TRBV7-6,CASSGSDYTQYF,TGTGCCAGCAGCGGGTCTGATTATACGCAGTATTTT
-,-,TRBJ1-1,TRBV7-3,CASSLDGAGGQAFF,TGTGCCAGCAGCTTGGATGGAGCAGGTGGACAAGCTTTCTTT
-,once,TRBJ1-1,TRBV19,CASSPLGGNTEAFF,TGTGCCAGTAGTCCTCTTGGGGGGAACACTGAAGCTTTCTTT
-,once,TRBJ2-1,TRBV4-1,CASSRIAYNEQFF,TGCGCCAGCAGCCGCATAGCGTACAATGAGCAGTTCTTC
TRBD1,-,TRBJ2-7,TRBV27,CASSARQGVAYEQYF,TGTGCCAGCAGTGCTCGACAGGGGGTAGCCTACGAGCAGTACTTC
-,-,TRBJ2-6,TRBV7-3,CASRLAGANVLTF,TGTGCCAGCAGGCTAGCCGGGGCCAACGTCCTGACTTTC
TRBD2,-,TRBJ2-1,TRBV4-3,CASSQNSGIYNEQFF,TGCGCCAGCAGCCAAAATAGCGGGATTTACAATGAGCAGTTCTTC
-,-,TRBJ1-5,TRBV7-2,CASSRTGPGNQPQHF,TGTGCCAGCAGCCGAACAGGACCGGGCAATCAGCCCCAGCATTTT
-,-,TRBJ1-3,TRBV25-1,CASKGKGSGNTIYF,TGTGCCAGCAAGGGTAAGGGCTCTGGAAACACCATATATTTT
-,-,TRBJ1-3,TRBV5-1,CASSLGGGGAPGNTIYF,TGCGCCAGCAGCCTCGGAGGTGGCGGAGCACCTGGAAACACCATATATTTT
-,-,TRBJ2-7,TRBV4-2,CASSQGLGQTLNYEQYF,TGTGCCAGCAGCCAAGGCCTTGGACAGACTTTAAACTACGAGCAGTACTTC
TRBD1,-,TRBJ1-1,TRBV6-4,CASRRASGGTEAFF,TGTGCCAGCAGGAGGGCCTCAGGGGGCACTGAAGCTTTCTTT
-,-,TRBJ2-5,TRBV7-8,CASSLSYQETQYF,TGTGCCAGCAGCTTAAGCTACCAAGAGACCCAGTACTTC
-,-,TRBJ2-7,TRBV28,CASSLPSRYEQYF,TGTGCCAGCAGTTTACCCAGCCGGTACGAGCAGTACTTC
TRBD2,-,TRBJ2-2,TRBV5-6,CASSSLAGDTGELFF,TGTGCCAGCAGCTCACTAGCGGGTGACACCGGGGAGCTGTTTTTT